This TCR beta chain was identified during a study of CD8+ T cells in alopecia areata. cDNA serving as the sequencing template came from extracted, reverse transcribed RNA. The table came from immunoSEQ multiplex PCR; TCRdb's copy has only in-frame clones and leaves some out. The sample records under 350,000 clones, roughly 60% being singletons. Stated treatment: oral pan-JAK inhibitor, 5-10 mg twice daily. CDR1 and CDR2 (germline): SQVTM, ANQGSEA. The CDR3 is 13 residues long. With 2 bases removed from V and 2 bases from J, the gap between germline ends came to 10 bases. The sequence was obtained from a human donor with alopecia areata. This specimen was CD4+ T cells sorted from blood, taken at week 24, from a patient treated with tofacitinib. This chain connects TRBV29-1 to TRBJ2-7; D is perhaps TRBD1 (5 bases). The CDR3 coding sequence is TGCAGCGTTGAAAATTCAGGGACCTACGAGCAGTACTTC. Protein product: CSVENSGTYEQYF.